The 16 T cell receptor beta chains below come from one sample, sequenced in a study of CD8+CD57+ T cells in acquired aplastic anemia. Genomic DNA provided the template from which TCR beta VDJ and CDR3 profiles were obtained. Each CDR3 protein is one row after TCRdb ran MiXCR on the reads. The data show around 130,000 distinct CDR3 sequences, about 46% seen once. The sample consisted of sorted CD4+, CD8+, or CD8+CD57+ T cells (not recorded which) from PBMCs. The receptors stem from a human donor in good health, serving as a control.

The chain employs TRBV7-6 and TRBJ2-7; possibly TRBD2 for D (5 bases). V shed 6 bases and J shed 6 bases, with 12 bases lying between them. The CDR3 length is 12 residues. CDR1 SGHVS and CDR2 FNYEAQ come from the germline V gene. The DNA for the CDR3 is TGTGCCAGCAGTCTGCGGGCGGGCGAGCAGTACTTC. Its protein is CASSLRAGEQYF.

About this clonotype: A much more abundant neighbour one base away suggests this may be a read error. The chain joins TRBV12-3 or TRBV12-4 to TRBJ2-5; weak D call: TRBD2 (6 bases). This CDR3 region has 14 residues. V lost 8 bases and J 4 bases, leaving 17 bases between the germline ends. In DNA, the CDR3 is TGTGCCAGCGGTATCGGGGACTTTAGAGAGACCCAGTACTTC. It yields the protein CASGIGDFRETQYF.

The chain combines TRBV10-3 with TRBJ2-2, with 8 bases aligning to TRBD1. Germline V CDR1 and CDR2: ENHRY, SYGVKD. The CDR3 contains 15 residues. The J segment lost 4 bases and the V segment lost 2 bases, leaving 3 bases of the junction unmatched. The CDR3 spells CAISERTGFTGELFF. CDR3 coding DNA: TGTGCCATCAGTGAGCGGACAGGGTTCACCGGGGAGCTGTTTTTT.

This clonotype was detected only a few times. J is TRBJ2-5 and V is TRBV2; D perhaps matches TRBD1 (6 bases). The germline V gene has CDR1 SNHLY and CDR2 FYNNEI. This CDR3 comprises 10 residues. The V gene lost 6 bases and the J gene lost 8 bases, with 7 bases spanning the gap. In DNA, the CDR3 is TGTGCCAGCAGCGGGACAACCCAGTACTTC. Amino acid sequence: CASSGTTQYF.

Concerning this clonotype: A junction end diverges from the germline sequence, so it may reflect a read error. The chain's CDR3 is CARRLDSVMNTEAFF. CDR3 coding DNA: TGTGCCCGCAGGCTTGATTCGGTTATGAACACTGAAGCTTTCTTT. The chain links TRBV5-5 to TRBJ1-1; D unresolved. The CDR3 covers 15 residues. From germline, CDR1 is SGHKS and CDR2 YYEKEE (reference sequence).

Details on this clonotype: A much larger clone is a single base away; this may be a read error. The V and J genes are TRBV7-2 and TRBJ2-7, with D perhaps given as TRBD1 or TRBD2 (6 bases each). Germline values: CDR1 SGHTA, CDR2 FQGNSA. The CDR3 loop spans 16 amino acids. CDR3 DNA: TGTGCCAGCAGCTTAGCGTCGGGGGCTTCGTCGTACGAGCGGTACTTC. Amino acids: CASSLASGASSYERYF.

As concerns this clonotype: One end of the junction is discordant with germline, which a read error may explain. The chain recombines TRBV7-8 with TRBJ1-5, with 7 bases lining up with TRBD1. CDR1 is SGHVS, CDR2 FQNEAQ, per germline. The CDR3 covers 15 residues. The CDR3 sequence: CASSEITGGNQPQHF. The DNA for the CDR3 is TGTGCTAGCAGCGAGATAACAGGGGGCAATCAGCCCCAGCATTTT.

This clonotype was found many times. The rearrangement joins TRBV29-1 to TRBJ2-7; TRBD1 aligns across 9 bases. Germline loops: CDR1 SQVTM, CDR2 ANQGSEA. This CDR3 spans 13 amino acids. Trimming took 1 base from V and 3 from J; bases not matched to a gene: 1. CDR3 sequence (DNA): TGCAGCGTTGAAGGACAGGGGGACTACGAGCAGTACTTC. Its translation is CSVEGQGDYEQYF.

This clonotype came up a few times. V and J are TRBV6-1 and TRBJ1-1; the D is unclear. The germline CDR1 and CDR2 sequences are MNHNS and SASEGT. The germline V and J ends were trimmed by 2 bases and 10 bases, with 11 bases remaining between them. The CDR3 has 12 amino acids. CDR3 loop: CASSELSLRAFF. CDR3 DNA sequence: TGTGCCAGCAGTGAATTAAGTCTGAGAGCTTTCTTT.

The chain carries TRBV9 and TRBJ1-2; maybe TRBD1 (6 bases). The ends were cut back, 1 base at V and 6 bases at J, with 10 bases in the middle. The CDR3 extends over 13 amino acids. Germline assignment: CDR1 SGDLS and CDR2 YYNGEE. For the CDR3, the DNA is TGTGCCAGCAGCGTATTGGGGGCGCATGGCTACACCTTC. It translates to CASSVLGAHGYTF.

This clonotype was found a few times. A much larger clone lies a single base off, so this may be a read error. This chain joins TRBV19 and TRBJ1-1; no definite D call. V lost 5 bases and J 3 bases, leaving 16 bases between the germline ends. CDR1 is LNHDA and CDR2 is SQIVND in the germline V gene (reference sequence). This CDR3 is built from 15 residues. The CDR3 nucleotides are TGTGCCAGTAGTGTCCGATTCTTTATGGACACTGAAGCTTTCTTT. This codes for CASSVRFFMDTEAFF. Based on the CDR3 plus reference TRBV19 and TRBJ1-1, the full variable domain is DGGITQSPKYLFRKEGQNVTLSCEQNLNHDAMYWYRQDPGQGLRLIYYSQIVNDFQKGDIAEGYSVSREKKESFPLTVTSAQKNPTAFYLCASSVRFFMDTEAFFGQGTRLTVV.

This clonotype has a count of ten or more. J is TRBJ1-6 and V is TRBV7-8; TRBD1 matches at 9 bases. Germline CDR1 and CDR2: SGHVS and FQNEAQ. The CDR3 runs 16 residues. J gave up 10 bases and V 4 bases, and 11 bases lay outside the gene matches. The CDR3 sequence: CASSSNPGQGGSPLHF. For the CDR3, the DNA is TGTGCCAGCAGCTCGAATCCGGGACAGGGAGGATCACCCCTCCACTTT.

The chain has TRBV7-2 and TRBJ1-3; D gene uncertain. The V gene's germline CDR1 is SGHTA and CDR2 FQGNSA. Trimming cost V 5 bases and J 5 bases, with 16 bases left between them. This CDR3 has 15 residues. This CDR3 reads CASSPLNWGRNTIYF. Written as DNA, the CDR3 is TGTGCCAGCAGCCCATTAAACTGGGGAAGAAACACCATATATTTT.

As concerns this clonotype: Since the CDR3 does not end with the conserved phenylalanine or tryptophan, this likely comes from a read error. The DNA is omitted, as the CDR3 cannot be located on it reliably, and the CDR3 follows TCRdb's listing. The J gene is TRBJ2-7, the V gene TRBV24-1; TRBD1 is the table's D call, not checked against the DNA. The CDR3 length is 8 residues, termini included. CDR1 KGHDR and CDR2 SFDVKD come from the germline V gene. CDR3 loop: CATSDPEG.

In this sample, this clonotype turned up many times. This rearrangement joins TRBV10-3 to TRBJ1-5; 10 bases map to TRBD1. The germline gives CDR1 ENHRY, CDR2 SYGVKD. The CDR3 consists of 16 residues. After removal of 3 bases from V and 3 bases from J, the junction contained 5 bases not matched to a gene. The CDR3 nucleotides read TGTGCCATCAGTGATGCGGACAGGGGGTACAATCAGCCCCAGCATTTT. Protein product: CAISDADRGYNQPQHF.

This sequence joins TRBV20-1 and TRBJ1-1; the D is unclear. Trimming pared 6 bases from V and 6 bases from J, leaving 29 bases between. This CDR3 comprises 17 residues. Germline V lookup: CDR1 DFQATT, CDR2 SNEGSKA (reference sequence). In DNA form, the CDR3 reads TGCAGTGCGCAGGACCGGGTTTTTACAGCGCCAAAACCTGAAGCTTTCTTT. It specifies CSAQDRVFTAPKPEAFF.